This entry lists 8 T cell receptor beta chains sequenced from one sample in a study of blood T cell repertoires in COVID-19. Profiled with immunoSEQ multiplex PCR; TCRdb holds only in-frame clones, not every one. Of under 100,000 clones in the sample, roughly 89% were seen once. Sample: peripheral blood. These receptors came from a woman aged 65 to 85 with acute or convalescent COVID-19.

The chain uses TRBV6-4 and TRBJ2-2; the D gene is possibly TRBD2 (5 bases). Germline CDR1 is MRHNA and CDR2 is SNTAGT. V lost 1 base and J 0 bases, leaving 12 bases between the germline ends. The CDR3 extends over 17 amino acids. In DNA, the CDR3 is TGTGCCAGCAGTGACTTCGGGAAAACCTCGAACACCGGGGAGCTGTTTTTT. Its protein product is CASSDFGKTSNTGELFF.

The chain is built from TRBV15 and TRBJ2-1; 7 nucleotides agree with TRBD1. Germline V gene data show CDR1 as LNHNV and CDR2 as YYDKDF (reference sequence). The V gene end was trimmed by 3 bases and the J gene end by 9 bases; junction bases not matched to a gene: 14. This CDR3 has 16 amino acids. The DNA of the CDR3 is TGTGCCACCAGCAGGGATAGGGGGCCCTTGTACGGTGAGCAGTTCTTC. It is translated as CATSRDRGPLYGEQFF.

This clone is a singleton in its sample. The chain recombines TRBV27 with TRBJ1-1; D is unresolved. Between the trimmed V and J ends, which lost 3 bases and 1 base, there was a span of 6 bases. The CDR3 loop spans 13 amino acids. CDR1 and CDR2 from the germline V gene are MNHEY and SMNVEV (reference sequence). The CDR3 nucleotides are TGTGCCAGCAGTTTCCGAGAGAACACTGAAGCTTTCTTT. Its translation: CASSFRENTEAFF.

This clone was observed a handful of times. The chain uses TRBV18 and TRBJ2-5, with TRBD2 matching 10 bases. The CDR3 totals 16 residues. Trimming cost V 0 bases and J 7 bases; bases outside gene matches: 8. Looked up from germline, CDR1 is KGHSH and CDR2 is LQKENI. CDR3 bases: TGTGCCAGCTCACCACCCTCAGCGGGGGGGCCTGTGACCCAGTACTTC. Its translation: CASSPPSAGGPVTQYF.

The chain employs TRBV6-6 and TRBJ2-7; D gene uncertain. The CDR3 contains 13 residues. Trimming removed 2 bases from V and 0 bases from J, with 5 bases in between. Per the germline V gene, CDR1 is MNHNY and CDR2 is SVGAGI (reference sequence). The CDR3: CASSYGHSYEQYF. The CDR3 DNA reads as TGTGCCAGCAGTTACGGCCACTCCTACGAGCAGTACTTC.

The gene calls are TRBV11-2 and TRBJ2-5; TRBD2 is a possible D gene (5 bases). Germline V gene data show CDR1 as SGHAT and CDR2 as FQNNGV. The V gene lost 5 bases and the J gene lost 2 bases, with 21 bases spanning the gap. The CDR3 contains 17 residues. CDR3 amino acids: CASSEPLKPRDQETQYF. CDR3 coding DNA: TGTGCCAGCAGCGAGCCTCTGAAGCCGAGGGATCAAGAGACCCAGTACTTC.

This clone was counted once. The chain employs TRBV27 and TRBJ1-1, with D maybe TRBD1 (6 bases). The CDR3 consists of 14 residues. The germline gives CDR1 MNHEY, CDR2 SMNVEV (reference sequence). Trimming shortened V by 7 bases and J by 9 bases, and 21 bases separated the two germline ends. The chain's CDR3 is CASNVDRTIVKAFF. Written as DNA, the CDR3 is TGTGCCAGCAATGTCGACAGGACGATTGTGAAAGCTTTCTTT.

The J gene is TRBJ1-1, the V gene TRBV5-1; the D is unclear. The V gene lost 1 base and the J gene lost 3 bases, with 13 bases spanning the gap. CDR1 is SGHRS, CDR2 YFSETQ, per germline. The CDR3 runs 15 residues. CDR3 bases: TGCGCCAGCAGCTTGTTTGGGCCCCCGGACACTGAAGCTTTCTTT. This codes for CASSLFGPPDTEAFF.